This TCR beta chain came from a study of cytomegalovirus exposure and HLA in healthy donors. This clone was seen a handful of times. Its antigen is unknown. Study-wide findings and caveats: Follow-up analysis found HLA locus-dependent TCR association rates, highest for DRB1 and lowest for HLA-C.

Primers included in the PCR were 60 Vbeta and 13 Jbeta primers. Assay used: immunoSEQ multiplex PCR; TCRdb lists only in-frame clones, some missing. The table records 190,000 or so clones, approximately 80% of them present only once. The V end was cut by 1 base, the J end by 6 bases, with 16 bases between. The CDR3 spans 16 residues. CDR1 is LNHDA and CDR2 is SQIVND in the germline V gene (reference sequence). The sample taken for sequencing was PBMCs. The sequence was obtained from a boy between 2 and 15 years old in good health and CMV-seronegative. The chain carries TRBV19 and TRBJ1-5; the D is unclear. CDR3 DNA sequence: TGTGCCAGTAGTATAGGGGCACCCCAGCGGGGTCAGCCCCAGCATTTT. It translates to CASSIGAPQRGQPQHF.